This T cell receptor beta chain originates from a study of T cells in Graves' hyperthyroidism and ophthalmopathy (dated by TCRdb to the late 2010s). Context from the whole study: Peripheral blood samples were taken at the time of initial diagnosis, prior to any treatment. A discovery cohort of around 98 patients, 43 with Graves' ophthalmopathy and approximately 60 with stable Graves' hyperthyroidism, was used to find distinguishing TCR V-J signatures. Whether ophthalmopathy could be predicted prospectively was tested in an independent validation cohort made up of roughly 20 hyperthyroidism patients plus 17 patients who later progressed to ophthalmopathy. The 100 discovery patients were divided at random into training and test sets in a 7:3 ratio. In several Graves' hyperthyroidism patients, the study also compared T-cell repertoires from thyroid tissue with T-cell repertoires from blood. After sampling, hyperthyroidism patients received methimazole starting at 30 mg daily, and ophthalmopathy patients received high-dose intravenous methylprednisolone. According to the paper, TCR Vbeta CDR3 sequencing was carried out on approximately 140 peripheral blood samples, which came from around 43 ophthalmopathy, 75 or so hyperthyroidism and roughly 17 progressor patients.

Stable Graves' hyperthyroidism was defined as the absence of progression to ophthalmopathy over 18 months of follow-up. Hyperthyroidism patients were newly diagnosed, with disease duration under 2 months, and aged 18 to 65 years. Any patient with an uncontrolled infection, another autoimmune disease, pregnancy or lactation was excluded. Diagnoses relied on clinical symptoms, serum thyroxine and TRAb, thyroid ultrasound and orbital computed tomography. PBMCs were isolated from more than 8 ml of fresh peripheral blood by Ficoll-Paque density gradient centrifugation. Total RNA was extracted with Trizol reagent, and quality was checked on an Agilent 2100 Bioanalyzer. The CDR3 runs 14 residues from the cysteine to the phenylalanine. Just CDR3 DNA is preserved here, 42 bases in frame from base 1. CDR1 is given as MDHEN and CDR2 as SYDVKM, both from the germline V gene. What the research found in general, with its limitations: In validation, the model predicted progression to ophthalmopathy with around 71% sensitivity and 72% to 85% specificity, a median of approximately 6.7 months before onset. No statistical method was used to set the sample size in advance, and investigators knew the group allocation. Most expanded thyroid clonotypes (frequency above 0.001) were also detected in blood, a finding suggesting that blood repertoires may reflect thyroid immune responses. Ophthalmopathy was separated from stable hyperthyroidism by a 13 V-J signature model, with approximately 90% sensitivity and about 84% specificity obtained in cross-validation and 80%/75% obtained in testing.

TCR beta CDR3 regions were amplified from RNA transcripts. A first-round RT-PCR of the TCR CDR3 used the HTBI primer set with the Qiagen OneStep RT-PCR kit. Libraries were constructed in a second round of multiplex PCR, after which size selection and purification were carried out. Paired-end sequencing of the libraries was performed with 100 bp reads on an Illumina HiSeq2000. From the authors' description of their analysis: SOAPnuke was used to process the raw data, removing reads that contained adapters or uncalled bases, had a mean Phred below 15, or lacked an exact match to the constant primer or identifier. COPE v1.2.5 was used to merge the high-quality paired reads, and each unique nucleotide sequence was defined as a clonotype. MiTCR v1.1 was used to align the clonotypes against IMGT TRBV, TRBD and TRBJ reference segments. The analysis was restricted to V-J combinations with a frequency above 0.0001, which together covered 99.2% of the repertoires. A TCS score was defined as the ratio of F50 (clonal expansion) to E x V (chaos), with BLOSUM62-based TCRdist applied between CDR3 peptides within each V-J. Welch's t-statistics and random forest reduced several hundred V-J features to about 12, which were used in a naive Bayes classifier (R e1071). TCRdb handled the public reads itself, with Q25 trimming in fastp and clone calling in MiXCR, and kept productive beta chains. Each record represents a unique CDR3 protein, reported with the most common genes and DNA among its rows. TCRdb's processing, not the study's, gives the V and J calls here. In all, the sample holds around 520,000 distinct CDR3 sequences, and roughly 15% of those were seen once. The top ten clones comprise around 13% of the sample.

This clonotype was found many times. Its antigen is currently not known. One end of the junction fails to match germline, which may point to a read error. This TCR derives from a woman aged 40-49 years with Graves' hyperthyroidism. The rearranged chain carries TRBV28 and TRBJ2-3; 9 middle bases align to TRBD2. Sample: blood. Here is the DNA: TGTGCCAGCAGGTCCGGGACTAGCAAAGATACGCAGTATTTT. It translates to CASRSGTSKDTQYF.